The 10 T cell receptor beta chains in this list originate from one sample, sequenced in a study of CD4 T cells in relation to SARS-CoV-2 and coronaviruses. Clones were sequenced by immunoSEQ multiplex PCR, and TCRdb holds only the in-frame ones, with some missing. The data contain approximately 20,000 clones, around 77% of them seen just once; the ten biggest clones take up approximately 14%. The unexposed donors gave CD4+ T cells in 2011-2018, prior to COVID-19. The cells were cultured for about ten days before CD4+ T cells were isolated. These receptors' antigens are unknown. Sequenced sample: CD4+ T cells from PBMCs, cultured in vitro. The receptors derive from a human donor in good health.

V usage is TRBV24-1 and J usage is TRBJ1-5; D might be TRBD1 (6 bases). CDR3 length equals 14 residues. V was trimmed by 7 bases and J by 4 bases, leaving 13 bases between them. Per germline, CDR1 KGHDR and CDR2 SFDVKD. The CDR3: CATSEGTPNQPQHF. The CDR3 DNA follows: TGTGCCACCAGCGAAGGGACACCAAATCAGCCCCAGCATTTT.

The chain links TRBV7-3 to TRBJ2-3; D not certain. CDR3 length: 15 amino acids. Between the trimmed V and J ends, which lost 2 bases and 0 bases, there was a span of 9 bases. From germline, CDR1 is SGHTA and CDR2 FQGTGA. CDR3 in DNA: TGTGCCAGCAGCTTATCAAAGGGCAGCACAGATACGCAGTATTTT. It specifies CASSLSKGSTDTQYF. Together with reference TRBV7-3 and TRBJ2-3, the CDR3 gives the full variable domain: GAGVSQTPSNKVTEKGKYVELRCDPISGHTALYWYRQSLGQGPEFLIYFQGTGAADDSGLPNDRFFAVRPEGSVSTLKIQRTERGDSAVYLCASSLSKGSTDTQYFGPGTRLTVL.

The CDR3 region is CASSGGLAAGTQYF. DNA of the CDR3: TGTGCCAGTAGTGGCGGGCTGGCGGCGGGTACGCAGTATTTT. The chain joins TRBV19 to TRBJ2-3, with D perhaps TRBD2 (5 bases). Germline-derived CDR1 and CDR2 are LNHDA and SQIVND (reference sequence). With 5 bases removed from V and 8 bases from J, the gap between germline ends came to 17 bases. This CDR3 is 14 amino acids long.

The J gene is TRBJ2-3, the V gene TRBV6-4, with 8 nucleotides matching TRBD2. This CDR3 has 14 amino acids. Germline CDR1 and CDR2: MRHNA and SNTAGT. J lost 2 bases, V lost 4 bases, and 2 bases had no gene match. Written as DNA, the CDR3 is TGTGCCAGCAGTGCGGGAGGGCCCACAGATACGCAGTATTTT. Translated: CASSAGGPTDTQYF.

This sequence joins TRBV10-2 and TRBJ2-2; perhaps TRBD1 as D (5 bases). Germline lookup yields CDR1 WSHSY and CDR2 SAAADI. The V end lost 6 bases, the J end lost 7 bases, and 12 bases lay between the germline ends. The CDR3 totals 13 residues. The CDR3 protein is CASSPRVDGELFF. Written as DNA, the CDR3 is TGCGCCAGCAGCCCCAGGGTAGACGGGGAGCTGTTTTTT.

The chain is built from TRBV5-1 and TRBJ2-2; possibly TRBD1 for D (6 bases). There are 16 residues in the CDR3. Trimming took 6 bases from V and 7 from J, leaving 22 bases between them. Germline values: CDR1 SGHRS, CDR2 YFSETQ. CDR3 nucleotide sequence: TGCGCCAGCACTCAATTTCGGGACACATCACTCGGGGAGCTGTTTTTT. This sequence encodes CASTQFRDTSLGELFF. The variable domain in full, completed from reference TRBV5-1 and TRBJ2-2, reads KAGVTQTPRYLIKTRGQQVTLSCSPISGHRSVSWYQQTPGQGLQFLFEYFSETQRNKGNFPGRFSGRQFSNSRSEMNVSTLELGDSALYLCASTQFRDTSLGELFFGEGSRLTVL.

The chain recombines TRBV2 with TRBJ1-1; TRBD1 matches at 7 bases. The junction had 8 bases not matched to a gene; V was cut back by 6 bases and J by 1 base. The CDR3 is 15 residues long. CDR1 and CDR2 from the germline V gene are SNHLY and FYNNEI. The CDR3 is CASRGRGPANTEAFF. CDR3 DNA: TGTGCCAGCAGGGGGAGGGGGCCGGCGAACACTGAAGCTTTCTTT.

The V and J genes are TRBV6-1 and TRBJ1-3, with a weak D call TRBD1 (5 bases). The CDR3 has 17 residues. Germline loops: CDR1 MNHNS, CDR2 SASEGT. The V end was cut by 2 bases, the J end by 4 bases, with 18 bases between. In DNA form, the CDR3 reads TGTGCCAGCAGTGAAAGAGCGGCCGGGGGGTCCGGAAACACCATATATTTT. It encodes CASSERAAGGSGNTIYF.

The chain carries TRBV10-1 and TRBJ2-1; D gene unclear. V was clipped by 4 bases and J by 6 bases, with 10 bases between them. Germline loops: CDR1 WNHNN, CDR2 SYGVQD (reference sequence). The CDR3 consists of 13 residues. As DNA, the CDR3 is TGCGCCAGCAGTGGCTCTCCCTCCAATGAGCAGTTCTTC. Its translation: CASSGSPSNEQFF.

The chain recombines TRBV11-3 with TRBJ2-1, with D possibly matching TRBD2 (6 bases). V dropped 1 base and J dropped 10 bases, with 14 bases sitting between them. From germline, CDR1 is SGHNT and CDR2 YENEEA. CDR3 length equals 14 residues. Here the CDR3 reads CASSLGGGSPEQFF. CDR3 sequence (DNA): TGTGCCAGCAGCTTAGGTGGGGGGTCCCCCGAGCAGTTCTTC.